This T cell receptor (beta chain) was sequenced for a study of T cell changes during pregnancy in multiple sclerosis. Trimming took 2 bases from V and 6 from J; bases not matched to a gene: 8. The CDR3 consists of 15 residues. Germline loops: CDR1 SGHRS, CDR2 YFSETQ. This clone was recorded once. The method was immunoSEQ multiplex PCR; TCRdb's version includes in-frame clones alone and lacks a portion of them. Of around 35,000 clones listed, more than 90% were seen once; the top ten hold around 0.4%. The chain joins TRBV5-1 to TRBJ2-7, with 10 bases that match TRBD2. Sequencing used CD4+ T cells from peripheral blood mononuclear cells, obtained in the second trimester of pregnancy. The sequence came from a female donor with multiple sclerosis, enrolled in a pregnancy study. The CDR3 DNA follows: TGCGCCAGCAGCTTCGGTGGGACTAGCGATAGCGAGCAGTACTTC. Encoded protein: CASSFGGTSDSEQYF.